The clone carrying this TCR beta chain was detected only a few times. This entry belongs to a study of T cells after yellow fever vaccination. Germline loops: CDR1 SGHKS, CDR2 YYEKEE (reference sequence). V was cut by 4 bases and J by 5 bases, with 16 bases left in between. The CDR3 loop spans 15 amino acids. TCRdb re-analysed the 5' RACE reads in MiXCR, keeping a single row per CDR3 protein. Of fewer than 450,000 distinct CDR3 sequences listed, roughly 7.5% are singletons. This clonotype was sampled from a man between 18 and 35 years old who received the YFV17D yellow fever vaccine. This specimen was PBMCs, taken more than 35 days after the first yellow fever vaccination. The chain recombines TRBV5-5 with TRBJ1-5; TRBD1 is a possible D gene (6 bases). CDR3 nucleotide sequence: TGTGCCAGCAGCCCCGGGGGGGCGAAGTATCAGCCCCAGCATTTT. It yields the protein CASSPGGAKYQPQHF.